Listed below are T cell receptor beta chains from one sample, sequenced in a study of T cells in Graves' hyperthyroidism and ophthalmopathy. TCRdb ran MiXCR on the multiplex PCR reads and lists one entry per CDR3 protein. Here the sample spans some 350,000 distinct CDR3 sequences, 15% to 17% being singletons. The sequencing input was blood. The origin of the receptors is a woman aged 18-35 years with Graves' hyperthyroidism that later progressed to Graves' ophthalmopathy. Both conserved end residues are part of each CDR3. D genes are given only for firm matches. Only some rows state a clone size, as once, few, many or a class for expanded clones.

>TRBJ1-1|.|many|TRBV3-1
TGTGCCAGCAGCATCGGGACATGGGGTAGGGACACTGAAGCTTTCTTT
CASSIGTWGRDTEAFF
>TRBJ2-6|.|.|TRBV29-1
TGCAGCGTTGAAAGACGTGACTCTGGGGCCAACGTCCTGACTTTC
CSVERRDSGANVLTF
>TRBJ2-3|.|few|TRBV3-1
TGTGCCAGCAGCCAGACCTTAGCGGCAGATACGCAGTATTTT
CASSQTLAADTQYF
>TRBJ1-3|.|many|TRBV5-1
TGCGCCAGCAGCTGGGGGACGGGACATTCTGGAAACACCATATATTTT
CASSWGTGHSGNTIYF
>TRBJ1-5|.|.|TRBV28
TGTGCCAGCAGTTTAATCAGCAATCAGCCCCAGCATTTT
CASSLISNQPQHF
>TRBJ2-4|TRBD1|.|TRBV5-1
TGCGCCAGCAGCTTGGGGGGACAGGGAGGGAAAAACATTCAGTACTTC
CASSLGGQGGKNIQYF
>TRBJ2-2|.|many|TRBV10-3
TGTGCCATCAGTGACAGGGACACCGGGGAGCTGTTTTTT
CAISDRDTGELFF
>TRBJ1-2|.|many|TRBV7-9
TGTGCCAGCAGCCCGGGGACTGCCCTTAACTATGGCTACACCTTC
CASSPGTALNYGYTF
>TRBJ2-1|.|few|TRBV4-3
TGCGCCAGCAGCCGCGGACAATTCGACGAGCAGTTCTTC
CASSRGQFDEQFF
>TRBJ2-3|TRBD2|many|TRBV2
TGTGCCAGCAACGACGGAACGGGAGGGAGCACAGATACGCAGTATTTT
CASNDGTGGSTDTQYF
>TRBJ2-1|TRBD1|.|TRBV9
TGTGCCAGCAGCGCCCACCGGGACAGTGTGGTTCATGAGCAGTTCTTC
CASSAHRDSVVHEQFF
>TRBJ2-5|.|few|TRBV5-4
TGTGCCAGCAGCTCGCGGACTTCACCGCAAGAGACCCAGTACTTC
CASSSRTSPQETQYF
>TRBJ2-1|.|many|TRBV11-2
TGTGCCAGCAGCTCCCCTTCGGAGCCCAACTACAATGAGCAGTTCTTC
CASSSPSEPNYNEQFF
>TRBJ2-2|TRBD1|many|TRBV2
TGTGCCAGCAGTGCGAGGACAGGTGGAACCGGGGAGCTGTTTTTT
CASSARTGGTGELFF
>TRBJ1-1|.|few|TRBV6-1
TGTGCCAGCAGTGAAAGGAAGAACACTGAAGCTTTCTTT
CASSERKNTEAFF
>TRBJ2-3|.|few|TRBV7-9
TGTGCCAGCAGCAAACCTCAGGGATATGGAACAGATACGCAGTATTTT
CASSKPQGYGTDTQYF
>TRBJ2-3|.|few|TRBV6-5
TGTGCCAGCAGTTACTCGCCCGCGAGGGCGGATACGCAGTATTTT
CASSYSPARADTQYF
>TRBJ2-1|TRBD2|many|TRBV5-1
TGCGCCAGCAGCTACGGACTAGCGGGAGTAGGTCGAAAGTGGGGTGAGCAGTTCTTC
CASSYGLAGVGRKWGEQFF
>TRBJ1-6|.|few|TRBV5-1
TGCGCCAGCAGCTTGAAAAGGGTAGGGAGTAATTCACCCCTCCACTTT
CASSLKRVGSNSPLHF
>TRBJ1-2|TRBD1|many|TRBV2
TGTGCCAGCAGTGGGGGACAGGGGGTTCGTGGCTACACCTTC
CASSGGQGVRGYTF
>TRBJ2-1|.|.|TRBV19
TGTGCCAGTAGTAGGGCCGCCGTGGTGGGCTACAATGAGCAGTTCTTC
CASSRAAVVGYNEQFF
>TRBJ1-2|.|.|TRBV20-1
TGCAGTGCTAGAGAGGGAGACTATGGCTACACCTTC
CSAREGDYGYTF
>TRBJ2-2|.|.|TRBV30
TGTGCCTGGAGGATACAGGGAAACACCGGGGAGCTGTTTTTT
CAWRIQGNTGELFF
>TRBJ2-7|.|.|TRBV28
TGTGCCAGCCAGGACAGTCACTCCTACGAGCAGTACTTC
CASQDSHSYEQYF
>TRBJ1-1|.|many|TRBV6-1
TGTGCCAGCAGACTAGGGGGGTGGGCCGACACTGAAGCTTTCTTT
CASRLGGWADTEAFF